The 18 T cell receptor beta chains below come from one sample, sequenced in a study of identical twins. TCRdb reprocessed the 5' RACE reads with MiXCR, giving one entry per CDR3 protein. This sample carries around 470,000 distinct CDR3 sequences, 12% to 15% of them seen once, and the ten largest clones take 0.5% to 0.65%. This sample was shared with a second study, whose subject was yellow fever vaccine responses in identical twins.

Specimen: CD4+ T cells sorted from blood. These receptor sequences come from a young woman in good health.

Many counts were recorded for this clonotype. Sequence at one end of the junction differs from germline and may be a read error. The V call is TRBV5-1, the J call TRBJ2-3; the D gene is possibly TRBD2 (7 bases). From germline, CDR1 is SGHRS and CDR2 YFSETQ. There are 14 residues in the CDR3. The CDR3 coding sequence is TGTGCCAGCAGCTTGGGGGGGCGCACAGATACGCAGTATTTT. As protein: CASSLGGRTDTQYF.

The table lists this clonotype with a few counts. An end of the junction does not agree with germline; a read error may underlie this. This chain joins TRBV6-2 or TRBV6-3 and TRBJ2-1; D ambiguous. This CDR3 contains 13 residues. Germline values: CDR1 MNHEY, CDR2 SVGEGT. For the CDR3, the DNA is TGTGCCAGCAGTTACTCACCCTACACTGAGCAGTTCTTC. Translation: CASSYSPYTEQFF.

This clonotype has just a few counts. The chain links TRBV29-1 to TRBJ2-5, with TRBD2 as a possible D gene (6 bases). In germline, CDR1 is SQVTM, CDR2 ANQGSEA. The V and J ends lost 1 base and 5 bases respectively, with 14 bases between them. This CDR3 contains 14 residues. CDR3 sequence: CSVEGRDRGETQYF. The CDR3 nucleotides read TGCAGCGTTGAAGGGCGGGACCGCGGGGAGACCCAGTACTTC.

This clonotype was observed a few times. This chain joins TRBV28 and TRBJ2-2; TRBD2 matches 8 bases. Germline V gene data show CDR1 as MDHEN and CDR2 as SYDVKM. The V and J ends lost 6 bases and 6 bases, in that order; junction bases with no gene match: 6. This CDR3 has 14 residues. The CDR3 loop is CASRGSGMSGELFF. The CDR3 nucleotides are TGTGCCAGCAGGGGTAGCGGGATGTCCGGGGAGCTGTTTTTT.

This clonotype was found a few times. V is TRBV29-1 and J is TRBJ2-3; D perhaps matches TRBD2 (5 bases). CDR1 and CDR2 from the germline V gene are SQVTM and ANQGSEA. There are 14 residues in the CDR3. V was trimmed by 6 bases and J by 2 bases, leaving 15 bases between them. DNA of the CDR3: TGCAGCGTCTCGGGGTTACTAAACACAGATACGCAGTATTTT. Translating gives CSVSGLLNTDTQYF.

This clonotype was picked up a small number of times. The chain links TRBV20-1 to TRBJ2-1; D ambiguous. The CDR3 totals 14 residues. V lost 1 base and J 4 bases, leaving 11 bases between the germline ends. The germline gives CDR1 DFQATT, CDR2 SNEGSKA (reference sequence). The CDR3, as DNA: TGCAGTGCTAGAGGCAGGAGAACTTACAATGAGCAGTTCTTC. Translated: CSARGRRTYNEQFF.

This clonotype was found many times. V and J are TRBV5-1 and TRBJ1-4; no definite D call. CDR1 SGHRS and CDR2 YFSETQ come from the germline V gene. Trimming took 4 bases from V and 0 from J, leaving 7 bases between them. The CDR3 is 14 residues long. The CDR3 DNA sequence: TGCGCCAGCAGCCCTTCCTCAACTAATGAAAAACTGTTTTTT. Translating gives CASSPSSTNEKLFF.

This clonotype has at least ten counts. The chain has TRBV3-1 and TRBJ1-1, with a weak D call TRBD1 (6 bases). CDR3 length equals 14 residues. V dropped 7 bases and J dropped 4 bases, with 16 bases sitting between them. Germline V gene lookup returns CDR1 LGHDT and CDR2 YNNKEL (reference sequence). The DNA of the CDR3 is TGTGCCAGCACCTCTTCAGGGGAGGGCACTGAAGCTTTCTTT. Translated: CASTSSGEGTEAFF. The whole variable domain, remainder taken from reference TRBV3-1 and TRBJ1-1, is DTAVSQTPKYLVTQMGNDKSIKCEQNLGHDTMYWYKQDSKKFLKIMFSYNNKELIINETVPNRFSPKSPDKAHLNLHINSLELGDSAVYFCASTSSGEGTEAFFGQGTRLTVV.

The rearrangement joins TRBV14 to TRBJ1-6; D perhaps matches TRBD1 (6 bases). The CDR3 sequence is 15 residues long. V shed 0 bases and J shed 7 bases, with 10 bases lying between them. Germline CDR1 is SGHDN and CDR2 is FVKESK. The CDR3 loop reads CASSQEGTLNSPLHF. DNA of the CDR3: TGTGCCAGCAGCCAAGAGGGGACATTAAATTCACCCCTCCACTTT. Filled out from reference TRBV14 and TRBJ1-6, the complete variable domain reads EAGVTQFPSHSVIEKGQTVTLRCDPISGHDNLYWYRRVMGKEIKFLLHFVKESKQDESGMPNNRFLAERTGGTYSTLKVQPAELEDSGVYFCASSQEGTLNSPLHFGNGTRLTVT.

The chain uses TRBV11-2 and TRBJ1-2, with no clear D. V shed 1 base and J shed 5 bases, with 5 bases lying between them. Per germline, CDR1 SGHAT and CDR2 FQNNGV. The CDR3 contains 12 residues. Here the CDR3 DNA reads TGTGCCAGCAGCTTAGGGGAATATGGCTACACCTTC. Its protein is CASSLGEYGYTF.

V is TRBV4-2 and J is TRBJ2-7, with D unclear. V lost 0 bases and J 5 bases, leaving 23 bases between the germline ends. Germline loops: CDR1 LGHNA, CDR2 YNFKEQ. The CDR3 runs to 18 residues. CDR3 in amino acids: CASSQDELSASFFHEQYF. The DNA for the CDR3 is TGTGCCAGCAGCCAAGACGAACTCTCAGCTAGTTTTTTCCACGAGCAGTACTTC.

The chain recombines TRBV11-2 with TRBJ1-6; no definite D call. Trimming pared 4 bases from V and 6 bases from J, leaving 10 bases between. Germline V gene sequence: CDR1 SGHAT, CDR2 FQNNGV. This CDR3 is built from 14 residues. The CDR3 sequence: CASSSRSFNSPLHF. CDR3 DNA: TGTGCCAGCAGCTCCCGATCTTTTAATTCACCCCTCCACTTT.

The chain uses TRBV20-1 and TRBJ2-3, with a tentative D call TRBD2 (6 bases). CDR3 length equals 16 residues. Trimming shortened V by 0 bases and J by 4 bases, and 17 bases separated the two germline ends. Germline assignment: CDR1 DFQATT and CDR2 SNEGSKA (reference sequence). DNA for the CDR3: TGCAGTGCTAGAGACTCTTCCCCCTGGGGGGCAGATACGCAGTATTTT. Translation: CSARDSSPWGADTQYF.

This clonotype was seen only a few times. The CDR3 nucleotides read TGTGCCAGCAGTGAAGCGGGAGGGAGCAATCAGCCCCAGCATTTT. Translating gives CASSEAGGSNQPQHF. V and J are TRBV6-1 and TRBJ1-5; D not certain. The germline V and J ends were trimmed by 0 bases and 1 base, with 7 bases remaining between them. Germline CDR1 and CDR2: MNHNS and SASEGT. The CDR3 loop spans 15 amino acids.

This clonotype was picked up a small number of times. The gene calls are TRBV20-1 and TRBJ1-2; TRBD1 is a possible D gene (5 bases). This CDR3 is built from 13 residues. V was pared by 1 base and J by 7 bases, with 13 bases between. Germline lookup yields CDR1 DFQATT and CDR2 SNEGSKA (reference sequence). The CDR3 here is CSARALQAPGYTF. The CDR3 bases are TGCAGTGCTAGAGCGTTACAGGCCCCTGGCTACACCTTC.

The V call is TRBV28, the J call TRBJ2-5, with 8 bases matching TRBD1. This CDR3 spans 15 amino acids. V was pared by 5 bases and J by 5 bases, with 10 bases of the junction left unmatched. Germline V gene sequence: CDR1 MDHEN, CDR2 SYDVKM. CDR3 in DNA: TGTGCCAGCAGTACGAAACAGGGGGTAGTGGAGACCCAGTACTTC. This encodes CASSTKQGVVETQYF.

The genes are TRBV12-3 or TRBV12-4 and TRBJ2-7; TRBD2 might be the D (6 bases). This CDR3 is 13 amino acids long. V gave up 7 bases and J gave up 3 bases, with 13 bases separating them. The chain's CDR3 is CASTMRLDYEQYF. The CDR3 DNA follows: TGTGCCAGCACCATGAGACTAGACTACGAGCAGTACTTC.

In its sample, this clonotype was seen a few times. The chain recombines TRBV5-6 with TRBJ2-7; maybe TRBD1 (5 bases). This CDR3 contains 12 residues. The germline V and J ends were trimmed by 4 bases and 4 bases, with 9 bases remaining between them. Germline CDR1 is SGHDT and CDR2 is YYEEEE. CDR3 residues: CASSRTIYEQYF. Here the CDR3 DNA reads TGTGCCAGCAGCCGGACAATTTACGAGCAGTACTTC.